This T cell receptor beta chain was sequenced for a study of control samples from healthy donors and cancer patients. The CDR3 length is 14 residues. Per germline, CDR1 SGHAT and CDR2 FQNNGV. V shed 2 bases and J shed 3 bases, with 10 bases lying between them. The data were produced by immunoSEQ multiplex PCR, yet TCRdb's version contains in-frame clones alone and is incomplete. The sample has 110,000 to 150,000 clones, about 89% seen once; the top ten hold over 4.5%. The sample comprised blood. This receptor was obtained from a man between 25 and 39 years old in good health. This chain uses TRBV11-2 with TRBJ1-1; D unclear. The CDR3: CASSLPVRYTEAFF. The DNA for the CDR3 is TGTGCCAGCAGCTTACCCGTCAGATACACTGAAGCTTTCTTT.